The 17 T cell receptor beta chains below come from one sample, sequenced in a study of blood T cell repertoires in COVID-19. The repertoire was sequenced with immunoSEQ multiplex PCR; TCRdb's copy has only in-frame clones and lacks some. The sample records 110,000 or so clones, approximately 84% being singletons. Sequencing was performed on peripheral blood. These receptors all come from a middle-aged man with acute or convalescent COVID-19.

The CDR3 spells CVGGRLNTDTQYF. CDR3 nucleotide sequence: TGTGTAGGGGGAAGGCTTAACACAGATACGCAGTATTTT. The chain combines TRBV19 with TRBJ2-3; possible D gene TRBD1, 6 bases. The CDR3 consists of 13 residues. CDR1 is LNHDA and CDR2 is SQIVND in the germline V gene (reference sequence).

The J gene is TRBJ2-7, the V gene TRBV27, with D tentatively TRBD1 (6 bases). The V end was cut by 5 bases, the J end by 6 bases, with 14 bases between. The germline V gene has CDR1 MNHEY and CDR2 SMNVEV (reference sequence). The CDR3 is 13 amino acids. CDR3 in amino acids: CASSRAGAGEQYF. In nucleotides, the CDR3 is TGTGCCAGCAGTAGGGCAGGGGCGGGCGAGCAGTACTTC.

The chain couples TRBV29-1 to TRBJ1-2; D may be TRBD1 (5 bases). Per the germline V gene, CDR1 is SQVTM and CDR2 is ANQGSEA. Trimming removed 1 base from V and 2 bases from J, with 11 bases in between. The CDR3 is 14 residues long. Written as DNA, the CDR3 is TGCAGCGTTGAAGGGACGGGACTAAACTATGGCTACACCTTC. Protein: CSVEGTGLNYGYTF.

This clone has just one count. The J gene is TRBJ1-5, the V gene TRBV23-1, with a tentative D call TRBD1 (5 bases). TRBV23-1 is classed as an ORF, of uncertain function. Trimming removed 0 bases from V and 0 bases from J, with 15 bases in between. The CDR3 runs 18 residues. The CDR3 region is CASSQSRDGRISNQPQHF. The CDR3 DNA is TGCGCCAGCAGTCAATCGCGGGACGGGAGGATTAGCAATCAGCCCCAGCATTTT.

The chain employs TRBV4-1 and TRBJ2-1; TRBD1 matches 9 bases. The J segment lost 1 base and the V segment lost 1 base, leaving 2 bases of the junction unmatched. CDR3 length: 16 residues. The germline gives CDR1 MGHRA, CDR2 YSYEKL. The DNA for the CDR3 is TGCGCCAGCAGCCAAGGGGACAGGGCGTCCTACAATGAGCAGTTCTTC. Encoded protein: CASSQGDRASYNEQFF.

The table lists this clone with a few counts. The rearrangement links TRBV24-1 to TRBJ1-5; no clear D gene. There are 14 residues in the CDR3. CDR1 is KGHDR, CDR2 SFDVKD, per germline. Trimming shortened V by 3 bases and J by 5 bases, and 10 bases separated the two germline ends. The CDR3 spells CATSDTPTDQPQHF. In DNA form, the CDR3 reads TGTGCCACCAGTGATACCCCTACCGATCAGCCCCAGCATTTT.

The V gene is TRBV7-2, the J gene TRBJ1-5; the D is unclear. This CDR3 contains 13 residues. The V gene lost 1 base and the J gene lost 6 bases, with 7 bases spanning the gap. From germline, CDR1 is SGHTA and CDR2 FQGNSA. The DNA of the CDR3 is TGTGCCAGCAGCTTAGAAAGGAGTCAGCCCCAGCATTTT. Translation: CASSLERSQPQHF.

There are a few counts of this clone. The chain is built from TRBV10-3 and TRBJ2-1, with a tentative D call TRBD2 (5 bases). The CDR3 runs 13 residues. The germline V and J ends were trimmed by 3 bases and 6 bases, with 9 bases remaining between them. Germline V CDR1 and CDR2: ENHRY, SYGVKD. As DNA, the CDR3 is TGTGCCATCAGTGACGGGGTTACCAATGAGCAGTTCTTC. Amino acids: CAISDGVTNEQFF.

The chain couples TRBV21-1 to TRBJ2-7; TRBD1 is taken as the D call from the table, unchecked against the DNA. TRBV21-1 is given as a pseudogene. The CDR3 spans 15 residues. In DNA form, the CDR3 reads TGTGCCAGCAGCAGGGGCAGGGCTTACGTCGGGGAGCAGTACTTC. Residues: CASSRGRAYVGEQYF.

Here the CDR3 DNA reads TGTGCCAGCAGCTTAGGCCCCGACAGTTACGAGCAGTACTTC. Translating gives CASSLGPDSYEQYF. The V and J genes are TRBV11-3 and TRBJ2-7, with D maybe TRBD1 (5 bases). Trimming removed 1 base at V and 4 bases at J, with 11 bases between. This CDR3 contains 14 residues. From germline, CDR1 is SGHNT and CDR2 YENEEA.

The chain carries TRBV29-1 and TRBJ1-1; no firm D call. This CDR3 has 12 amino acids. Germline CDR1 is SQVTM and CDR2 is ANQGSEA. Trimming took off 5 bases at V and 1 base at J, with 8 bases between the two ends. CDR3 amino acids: CSVLPGNTEAFF. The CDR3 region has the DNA TGCAGCGTTCTACCTGGGAACACTGAAGCTTTCTTT.

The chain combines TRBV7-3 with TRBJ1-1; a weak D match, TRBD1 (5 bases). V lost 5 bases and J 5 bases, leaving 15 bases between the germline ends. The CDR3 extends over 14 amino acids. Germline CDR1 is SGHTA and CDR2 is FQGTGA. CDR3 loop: CASSPTGGWTEAFF. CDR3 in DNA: TGTGCCAGCAGCCCGACCGGGGGATGGACTGAAGCTTTCTTT.

Written as DNA, the CDR3 is TGCGCCAGCAGTCAATGCAGGTCAAAAGAGACCCAGTACTTC. This gives the protein CASSQCRSKETQYF. The rearrangement links TRBV23-1 to TRBJ2-5; D not certain. TRBV23-1 is annotated as an ORF whose role is uncertain. V gave up 1 base and J gave up 3 bases, with 9 bases separating them. The CDR3 contains 14 residues.

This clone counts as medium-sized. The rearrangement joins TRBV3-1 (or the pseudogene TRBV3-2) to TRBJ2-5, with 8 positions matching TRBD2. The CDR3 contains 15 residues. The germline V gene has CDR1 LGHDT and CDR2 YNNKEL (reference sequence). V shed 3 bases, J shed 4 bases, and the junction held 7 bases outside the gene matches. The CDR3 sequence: CASSHRAGDGETQYF. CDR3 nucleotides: TGTGCCAGCAGCCACCGAGCGGGGGATGGAGAGACCCAGTACTTC.

CDR3 sequence (DNA): TGTGCCAGCAGCCAGGACAGGGGGGGAAACACCATATATTTT. It is translated as CASSQDRGGNTIYF. The V and J genes are TRBV11-2 and TRBJ1-3, with 10 bases lining up with TRBD1. Germline values: CDR1 SGHAT, CDR2 FQNNGV. J was trimmed by 4 bases and V by 5 bases; bases with no gene match: 2. This CDR3 spans 14 amino acids.

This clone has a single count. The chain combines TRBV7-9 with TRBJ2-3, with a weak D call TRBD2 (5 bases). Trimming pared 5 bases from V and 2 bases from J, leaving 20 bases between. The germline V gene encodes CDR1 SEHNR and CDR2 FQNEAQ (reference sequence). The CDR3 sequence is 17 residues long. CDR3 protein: CASSRSRTRLYTDTQYF. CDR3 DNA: TGTGCCAGCAGCCGTTCCCGGACTCGCCTCTACACAGATACGCAGTATTTT.

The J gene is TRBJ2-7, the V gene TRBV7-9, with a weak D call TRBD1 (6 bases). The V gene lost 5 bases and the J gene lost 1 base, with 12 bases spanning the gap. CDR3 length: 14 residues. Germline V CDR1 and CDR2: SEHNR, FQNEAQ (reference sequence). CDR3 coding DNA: TGTGCCAGCAGCGTCGGGACAAATTCCTACGAGCAGTACTTC. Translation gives CASSVGTNSYEQYF.